Listed below are T cell receptor beta chains from one sample, sequenced in a study of brain T cells in children with intractable seizures. The repertoire was sequenced with immunoSEQ multiplex PCR; TCRdb's copy has only in-frame clones and lacks some. The table shows roughly 9,500 clones, with less than 80% occurring only once. This sample comprised resected brain tissue, obtained at surgery. The receptor set was obtained from a girl aged 2 to 10 with tuberous sclerosis and intractable seizures. Each CDR3 is given with its conserved first and last residue. Each record gives: clone size, D gene, V gene, CDR3 protein. D genes are given only for firm matches. Some rows have no size entry. The others give once, few or many, or a class for an expanded clone.

abundance: -
d_gene: -
v_gene: TRBV6-1
CDR3aa: CASSEARSQAGGQPQHF

abundance: -
d_gene: TRBD1
v_gene: TRBV7-9
CDR3aa: CASSLGQGDQPQHF

abundance: -
d_gene: TRBD1
v_gene: TRBV7-3
CDR3aa: CASSPGQGKTQYF

abundance: -
d_gene: TRBD2
v_gene: TRBV3-1/TRBV3-2
CDR3aa: CASSPSGGIADTQYF

abundance: -
d_gene: -
v_gene: TRBV4-1
CDR3aa: CASSQGGDLSNYGYTF

abundance: -
d_gene: TRBD1
v_gene: TRBV13
CDR3aa: CASSSYQGGPYNEQFF

abundance: -
d_gene: -
v_gene: TRBV7-2
CDR3aa: CASSFHRSNQPQHF

abundance: -
d_gene: TRBD2
v_gene: TRBV10-3
CDR3aa: CATQAGGANEQFF

abundance: once
d_gene: TRBD1
v_gene: TRBV4-1
CDR3aa: CASSQEMTGGHIQYF

abundance: once
d_gene: -
v_gene: TRBV5-5
CDR3aa: CASSFGQQAGNTGELFF

abundance: few
d_gene: -
v_gene: TRBV2
CDR3aa: CASSEVPQGALGPNTEAFF

abundance: few
d_gene: TRBD1
v_gene: TRBV4-1
CDR3aa: CASSHADRGRDQPQHF

abundance: -
d_gene: TRBD2
v_gene: TRBV30
CDR3aa: CAWSHSGTSEAGELFF

abundance: -
d_gene: -
v_gene: TRBV6-5
CDR3aa: CASSYVPRLANYGYTF

abundance: -
d_gene: -
v_gene: TRBV15
CDR3aa: CATSKVIKENTEAFF

abundance: -
d_gene: -
v_gene: TRBV4-1
CDR3aa: CASSQDWDSSNYEQFF

abundance: -
d_gene: TRBD2
v_gene: TRBV9
CDR3aa: CASSPQSGGGTSDTQYF